This T cell receptor beta chain emerged from a study of blood T cell repertoires in COVID-19. On the study more broadly: Samples representing acute and convalescent COVID-19 were sourced from the United States, Italy and Spain. PBMCs, B-cell-depleted T cells, or T cells were the source of the cDNA or gDNA that made up the material.

Per the authors' pipeline: For nucleated cells, counts were estimated from reference gene primer amplification. The table came from immunoSEQ multiplex PCR; TCRdb's copy has only in-frame clones and leaves some out. V and J calls and clone size come straight from that table; D and trimming were deduced from the DNA. Of 250,000 to 300,000 clones in the sample, approximately 91% were seen once. The CDR3 length is 14 residues. CDR1 and CDR2 from the germline V gene are LNHNV and YYDKDF (reference sequence). The V end was cut by 0 bases, the J end by 15 bases, with 19 bases between. Sequencing was carried out using peripheral blood. J is TRBJ2-3 and V is TRBV15, with unresolved D. The sequence came from a woman between 55 and 75 years old with acute or convalescent COVID-19. Here the CDR3 reads CATSRDRSGLVVYF. The CDR3 DNA follows: TGTGCCACCAGCAGAGATCGATCAGGCCTTGTTGTTTATTTT.